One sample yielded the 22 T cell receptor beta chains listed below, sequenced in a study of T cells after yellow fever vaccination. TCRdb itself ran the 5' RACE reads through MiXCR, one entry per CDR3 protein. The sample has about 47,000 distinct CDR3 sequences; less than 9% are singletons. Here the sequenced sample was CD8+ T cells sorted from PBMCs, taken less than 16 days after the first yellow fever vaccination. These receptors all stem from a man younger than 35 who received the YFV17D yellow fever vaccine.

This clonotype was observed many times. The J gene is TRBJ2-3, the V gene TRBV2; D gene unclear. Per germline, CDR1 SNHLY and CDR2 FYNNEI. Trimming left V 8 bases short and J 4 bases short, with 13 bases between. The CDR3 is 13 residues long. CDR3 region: CASVDGIADTQYF. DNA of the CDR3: TGTGCCAGCGTCGATGGGATAGCAGATACGCAGTATTTT.

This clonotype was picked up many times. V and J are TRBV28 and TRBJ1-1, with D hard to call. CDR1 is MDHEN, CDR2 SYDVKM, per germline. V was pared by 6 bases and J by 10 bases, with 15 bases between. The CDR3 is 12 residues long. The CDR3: CASSSYGRGAFF. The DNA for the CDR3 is TGTGCCAGCAGCTCCTACGGAAGAGGAGCTTTCTTT.

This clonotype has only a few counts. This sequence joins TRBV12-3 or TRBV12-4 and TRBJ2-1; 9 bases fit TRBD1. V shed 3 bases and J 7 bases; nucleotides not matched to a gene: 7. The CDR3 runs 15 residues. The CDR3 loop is CASSLTGGGLNEQFF. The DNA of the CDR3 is TGTGCCAGCAGTTTGACAGGGGGGGGTCTAAATGAGCAGTTCTTC.

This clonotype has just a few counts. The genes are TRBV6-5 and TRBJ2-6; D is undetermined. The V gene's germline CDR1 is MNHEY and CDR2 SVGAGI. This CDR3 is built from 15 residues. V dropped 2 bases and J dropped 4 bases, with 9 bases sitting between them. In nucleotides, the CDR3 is TGTGCCAGCAGTTACATAGGGCCCGGGGCCAACGTCCTGACTTTC. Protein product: CASSYIGPGANVLTF.

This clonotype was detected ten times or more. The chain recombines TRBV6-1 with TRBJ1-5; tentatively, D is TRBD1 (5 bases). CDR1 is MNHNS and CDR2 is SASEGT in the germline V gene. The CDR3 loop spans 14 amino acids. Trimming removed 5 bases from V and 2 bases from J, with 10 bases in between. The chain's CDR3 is CASSKGTGNQPQHF. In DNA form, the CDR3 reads TGTGCCAGCAGTAAGGGGACGGGCAATCAGCCCCAGCATTTT.

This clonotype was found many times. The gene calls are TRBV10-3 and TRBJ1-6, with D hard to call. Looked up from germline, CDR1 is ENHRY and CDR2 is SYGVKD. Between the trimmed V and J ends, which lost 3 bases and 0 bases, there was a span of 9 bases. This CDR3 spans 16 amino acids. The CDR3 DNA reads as TGTGCCATCAGTGATGTCGGAAGCTCCTATAATTCACCCCTCCACTTT. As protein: CAISDVGSSYNSPLHF.

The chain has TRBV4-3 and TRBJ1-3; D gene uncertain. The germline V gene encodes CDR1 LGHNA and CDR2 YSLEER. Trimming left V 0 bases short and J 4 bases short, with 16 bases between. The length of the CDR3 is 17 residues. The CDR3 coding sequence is TGCGCCAGCAGCCAAGATTGGCAGGAGGTTTCGGGAAACACCATATATTTT. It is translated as CASSQDWQEVSGNTIYF.

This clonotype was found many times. Here the CDR3 DNA reads TGCGCCAGCAGCCACGACGGGGCTTACAATGAGCAGTTCTTC. As protein: CASSHDGAYNEQFF. The chain is built from TRBV4-3 and TRBJ2-1; D tentatively fits TRBD1 or TRBD2 (5 bases each). V shed 3 bases and J shed 4 bases, with 10 bases lying between them. The CDR3 loop spans 14 amino acids. The germline V gene encodes CDR1 LGHNA and CDR2 YSLEER.

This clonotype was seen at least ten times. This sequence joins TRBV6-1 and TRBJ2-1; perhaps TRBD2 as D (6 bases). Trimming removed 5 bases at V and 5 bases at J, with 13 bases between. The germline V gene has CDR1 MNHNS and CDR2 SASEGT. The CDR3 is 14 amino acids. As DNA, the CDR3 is TGTGCCAGCAGTCCTAGCGCCCCTCACAATGAGCAGTTCTTC. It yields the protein CASSPSAPHNEQFF.

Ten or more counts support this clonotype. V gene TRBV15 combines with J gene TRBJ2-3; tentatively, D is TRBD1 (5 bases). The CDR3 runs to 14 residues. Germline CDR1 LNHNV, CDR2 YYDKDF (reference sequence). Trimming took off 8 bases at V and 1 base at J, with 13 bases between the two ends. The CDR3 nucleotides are TGTGCCACCGGGGCAGCGCTGGGCACAGATACGCAGTATTTT. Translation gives CATGAALGTDTQYF.

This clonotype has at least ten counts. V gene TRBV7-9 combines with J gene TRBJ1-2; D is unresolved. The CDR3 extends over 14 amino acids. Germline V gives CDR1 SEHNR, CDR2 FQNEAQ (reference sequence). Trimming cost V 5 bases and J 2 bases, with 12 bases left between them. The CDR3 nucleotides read TGTGCCAGCAGCCTAGTAAGCGGAAACTATGGCTACACCTTC. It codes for CASSLVSGNYGYTF.

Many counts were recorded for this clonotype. CDR3 sequence: CASSPGLAVDTQYF. The DNA for the CDR3 is TGTGCCAGCAGCCCAGGACTAGCGGTGGATACGCAGTATTTT. The chain links TRBV7-2 to TRBJ2-3; 10 nucleotides align to TRBD2. CDR3 size: 14 residues. Germline trimming cut 5 bases from V and 6 bases from J; bases unmatched to any gene: 5. Germline V CDR1 and CDR2: SGHTA, FQGNSA. Looking up the rest from reference TRBV7-2 and TRBJ2-3 gives the full variable domain: GAGVSQSPSNKVTEKGKDVELRCDPISGHTALYWYRQSLGQGLEFLIYFQGNSAPDKSGLPSDRFSAERTGGSVSTLTIQRTQQEDSAVYLCASSPGLAVDTQYFGPGTRLTVL.

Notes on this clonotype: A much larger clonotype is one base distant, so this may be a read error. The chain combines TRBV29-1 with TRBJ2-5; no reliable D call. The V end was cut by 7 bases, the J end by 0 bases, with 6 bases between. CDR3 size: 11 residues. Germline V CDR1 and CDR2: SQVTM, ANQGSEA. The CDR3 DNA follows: TGCAGCGGCCTGCACCAAGAGACCCAGTACTTC. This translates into CSGLHQETQYF.

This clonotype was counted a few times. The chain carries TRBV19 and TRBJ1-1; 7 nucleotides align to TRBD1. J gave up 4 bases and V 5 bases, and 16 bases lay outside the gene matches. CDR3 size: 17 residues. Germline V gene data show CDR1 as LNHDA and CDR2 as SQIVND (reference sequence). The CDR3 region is CASSAHRGSSRSTEAFF. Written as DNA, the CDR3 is TGTGCCAGTAGTGCTCACAGGGGATCTTCCCGTAGCACTGAAGCTTTCTTT.

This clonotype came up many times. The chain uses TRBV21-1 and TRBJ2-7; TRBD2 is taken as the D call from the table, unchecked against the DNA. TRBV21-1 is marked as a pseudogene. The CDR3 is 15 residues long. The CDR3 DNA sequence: TGTGCCATCGAAGAAGCTAGCGGGGCCGGGTACGAGCAGTACGTC. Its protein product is CAIEEASGAGYEQYV.

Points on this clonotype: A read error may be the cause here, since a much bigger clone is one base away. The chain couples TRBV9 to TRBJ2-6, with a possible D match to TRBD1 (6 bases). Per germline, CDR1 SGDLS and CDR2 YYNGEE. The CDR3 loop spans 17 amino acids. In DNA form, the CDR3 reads TGTTCCAGCAGCCCGTGGACCGGGACAACGGGGGCCAACGTCCTGACTTTC. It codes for CSSSPWTGTTGANVLTF.

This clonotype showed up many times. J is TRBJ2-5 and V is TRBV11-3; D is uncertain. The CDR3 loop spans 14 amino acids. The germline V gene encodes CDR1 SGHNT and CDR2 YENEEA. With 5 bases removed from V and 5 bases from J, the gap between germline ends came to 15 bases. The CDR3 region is CASSPRTGEETQYF. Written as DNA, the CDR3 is TGTGCCAGCAGCCCCCGAACGGGTGAGGAGACCCAGTACTTC.

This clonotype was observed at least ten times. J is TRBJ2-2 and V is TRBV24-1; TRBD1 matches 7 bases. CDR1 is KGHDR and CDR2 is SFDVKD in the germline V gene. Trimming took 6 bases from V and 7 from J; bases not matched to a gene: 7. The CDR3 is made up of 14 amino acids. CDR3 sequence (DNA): TGTGCCACCAGTAACAGGGGCGGCGGCGGGGAGCTGTTTTTT. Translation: CATSNRGGGGELFF.

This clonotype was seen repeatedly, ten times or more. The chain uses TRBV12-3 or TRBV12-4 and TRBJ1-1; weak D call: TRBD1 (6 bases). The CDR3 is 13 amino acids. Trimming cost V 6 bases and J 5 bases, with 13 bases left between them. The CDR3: CASSLRGATEAFF. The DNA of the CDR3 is TGTGCCAGCAGCCTTCGGGGGGCGACTGAAGCTTTCTTT.

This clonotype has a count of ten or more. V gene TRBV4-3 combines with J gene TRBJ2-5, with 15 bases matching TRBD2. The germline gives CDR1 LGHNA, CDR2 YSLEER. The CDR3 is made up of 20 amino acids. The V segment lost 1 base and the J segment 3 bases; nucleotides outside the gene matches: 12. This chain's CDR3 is CASSQVPPGLAGGPEETQYF. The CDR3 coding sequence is TGCGCCAGCAGCCAAGTTCCACCGGGACTAGCGGGGGGTCCCGAAGAGACCCAGTACTTC.

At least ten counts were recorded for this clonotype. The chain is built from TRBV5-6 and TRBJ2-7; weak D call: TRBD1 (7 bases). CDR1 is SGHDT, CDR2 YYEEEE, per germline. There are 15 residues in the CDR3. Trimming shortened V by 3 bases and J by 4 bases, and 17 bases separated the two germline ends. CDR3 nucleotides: TGTGCCAGCAGCTCAGGCGGGACAGCCTTTTACGAGCAGTACTTC. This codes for CASSSGGTAFYEQYF.

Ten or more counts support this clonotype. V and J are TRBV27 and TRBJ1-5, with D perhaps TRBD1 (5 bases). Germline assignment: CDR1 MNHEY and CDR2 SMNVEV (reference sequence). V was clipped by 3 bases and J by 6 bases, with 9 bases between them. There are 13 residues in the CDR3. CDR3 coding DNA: TGTGCCAGCAGTTTCGGGGGACGTCAGCCCCAGCATTTT. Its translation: CASSFGGRQPQHF.